This TCR beta chain was identified during a study of blood T cells in healthy people across ages. Study observations and caveats: Long-lived donors had more naive CD4+ cells and higher diversity than aged donors. In these data, TCR beta diversity tracked strongly with naive T cell percentage.

On this clonotype itself: What it binds is unknown.

Isolation per sample recovered at least 7 million PBMCs. Together with a sample-barcoded 5' primer, a J-beta primer mix was included in a second PCR lasting about 6 to 11 cycles. The yield of each sample was at least 2.5 million CDR3-containing paired-end reads. Each CDR3 protein is one row after TCRdb ran MiXCR on the 5' RACE reads. Of approximately 600,000 distinct CDR3 sequences listed, 58% are singletons. Germline V lookup: CDR1 SGHRS, CDR2 YFSETQ. Deletions cut 5 bases from V and 1 base from J, with 15 bases between. The CDR3 runs to 15 residues. The receptor was derived from a man between 60 and 75 years old in good health. The material sequenced was blood. The chain uses TRBV5-1 and TRBJ1-2, with D unresolved. The CDR3 here is CASRSGEANNYGYTF. The CDR3 bases are TGCGCCAGCAGGTCCGGGGAGGCCAATAACTATGGCTACACCTTC.